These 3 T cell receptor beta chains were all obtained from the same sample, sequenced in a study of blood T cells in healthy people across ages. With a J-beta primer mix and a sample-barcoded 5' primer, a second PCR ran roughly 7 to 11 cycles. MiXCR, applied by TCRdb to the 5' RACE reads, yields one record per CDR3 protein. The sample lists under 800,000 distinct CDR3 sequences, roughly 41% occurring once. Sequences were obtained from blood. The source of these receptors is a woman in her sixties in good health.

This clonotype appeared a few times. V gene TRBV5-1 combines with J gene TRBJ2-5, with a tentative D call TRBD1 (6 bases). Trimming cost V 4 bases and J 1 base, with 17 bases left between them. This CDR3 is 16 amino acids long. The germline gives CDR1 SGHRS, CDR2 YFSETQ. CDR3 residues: CASSLASGQSQETQYF. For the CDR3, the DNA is TGCGCCAGCAGCCTAGCCTCCGGACAGTCCCAAGAGACCCAGTACTTC.

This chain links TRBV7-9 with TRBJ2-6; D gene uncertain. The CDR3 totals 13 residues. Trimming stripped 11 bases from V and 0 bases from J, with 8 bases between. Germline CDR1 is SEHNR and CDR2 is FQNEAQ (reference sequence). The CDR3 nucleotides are TGTGCCGGCTTAAGCTCTGGGGCCAACGTCCTGACTTTC. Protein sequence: CAGLSSGANVLTF.

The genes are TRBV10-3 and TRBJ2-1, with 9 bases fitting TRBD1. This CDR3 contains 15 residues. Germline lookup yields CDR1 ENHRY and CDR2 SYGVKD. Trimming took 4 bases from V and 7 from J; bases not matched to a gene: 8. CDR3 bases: TGTGCCATCAGTGGAGGGACAGGGAGCTCAAATGAGCAGTTCTTC. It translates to CAISGGTGSSNEQFF.